This TCR beta chain was captured in a study of vaccination and CD4 T cells after COVID-19. Study background: SARS-CoV-2 positivity in convalescent patients was established by nasal swab PCR; roughly 9 had mild and one severe disease. The study's findings and limits: Looking at convalescent patients, a median approximately 86% of reactive clones were present only post-vaccination. The rise in median SARS-CoV-2-reactive clonotypes, from around 19 to 38, was not significant. Early timepoints after natural infection were not analyzed in these convalescent patients.

As concerns this clonotype: The antigen is undetermined.

Cultured CD4+ T-cell DNA underwent Oncomine TCR Beta short-read sequencing. TCRdb re-called the PCR reads with MiXCR, one entry per CDR3 protein. In the table there are about 18,000 distinct CDR3 sequences, under 55% of which are singletons. Germline-derived CDR1 and CDR2 are SEHNR and FQNEAQ (reference sequence). The CDR3 runs 16 residues. V gave up 3 bases and J gave up 2 bases, with 17 bases separating them. As for time point: late sampling 161 to 241 days after vaccination in three convalescent patients. Specified treatment: approximately 9-day PBMC culture with coronavirus spike peptide pools or control peptides (ViraFEST assay).

The sequenced sample was CD4+ T cells from blood, cultured in vitro, obtained about 7 months after SARS-CoV-2 vaccination. The V gene is TRBV7-9, the J gene TRBJ2-7; D tentatively fits TRBD1 or TRBD2 (5 bases each). The sequence was obtained from a human donor who had recovered from COVID-19. This CDR3 is CASSFSVGQGAYEQYF. For the CDR3, the DNA is TGTGCCAGCAGCTTTTCCGTCGGCCAGGGAGCCTACGAGCAGTACTTC.